The 27 T cell receptor beta chains below come from one sample, sequenced in a study of CD8+ T cells in alopecia areata. Sequencing relied on a cDNA template that was reverse transcribed from extracted RNA. Clones were read by immunoSEQ multiplex PCR, and TCRdb kept only the in-frame ones, dropping some. The sample contains 90,000 or so clones, about 44% of which appear only once. The sample's treatment: oral pan-JAK inhibitor, 5-10 mg twice daily. The sequencing used CD8+ T cells sorted from blood, collected at week 24, from a patient treated with tofacitinib. Receptors originate from a human donor with alopecia areata.

This clone has more than one count but fewer than ten. V gene TRBV9 combines with J gene TRBJ2-7; possibly TRBD2 for D (7 bases). This CDR3 comprises 14 residues. Trimming left V 0 bases short and J 6 bases short, with 13 bases between. Germline V gene lookup returns CDR1 SGDLS and CDR2 YYNGEE. The CDR3 sequence: CASSVEGGSGEQYF. The CDR3 DNA reads as TGTGCCAGCAGCGTAGAGGGGGGGAGCGGCGAGCAGTACTTC.

The chain uses TRBV29-1 and TRBJ2-7; 7 bases map to TRBD1. The V gene's germline CDR1 is SQVTM and CDR2 ANQGSEA. V trimming: 3 bases; J trimming: 0 bases; junction bases outside the gene matches: 8. The CDR3 totals 15 residues. CDR3 coding DNA: TGCAGCGTTGAGTCACAGGGGATTAGCTCCTACGAGCAGTACTTC. Translation gives CSVESQGISSYEQYF.

This chain connects TRBV29-1 to TRBJ2-1, with 7 bases aligning to TRBD2. The V gene end was trimmed by 7 bases and the J gene end by 8 bases; junction bases not matched to a gene: 23. The CDR3 is made up of 17 amino acids. CDR1 is SQVTM and CDR2 is ANQGSEA in the germline V gene. In DNA form, the CDR3 reads TGCAGCGCTATCATACGGGTCGTGGCGGGAGCCACCGATGAGCAGTTCTTC. As protein: CSAIIRVVAGATDEQFF.

This clone was found a few times. V usage is TRBV6-4 and J usage is TRBJ1-2; D is unresolved. This CDR3 has 13 residues. Trimming took 6 bases from V and 6 from J, leaving 14 bases between them. Germline values: CDR1 MRHNA, CDR2 SNTAGT. CDR3 sequence: CASSSGVTDGYTF. The CDR3, as DNA: TGTGCCAGCAGCTCGGGAGTTACCGATGGCTACACCTTC.

The V and J genes are TRBV5-1 and TRBJ2-1; tentatively, D is TRBD1 (5 bases). The CDR3 consists of 14 residues. Germline V gene sequence: CDR1 SGHRS, CDR2 YFSETQ. V shed 5 bases and J shed 0 bases, with 9 bases lying between them. The CDR3 DNA reads as TGCGCCAGCAGGACAGAATTCTCCTACAATGAGCAGTTCTTC. Translation gives CASRTEFSYNEQFF.

This chain's CDR3 is CASRDSSSYEQYF. The CDR3 nucleotides read TGTGCCAGCAGGGACTCGAGTTCCTACGAGCAGTACTTC. This chain joins TRBV4-2 and TRBJ2-7, with D perhaps TRBD2 (5 bases). The V and J ends lost 6 bases and 1 base respectively, with 10 bases between them. The CDR3 is 13 residues long. Germline V lookup: CDR1 LGHNA, CDR2 YNFKEQ.

CDR3 sequence (DNA): TGTGCCAGCAGTTCCAGCGTCTTGGGTAGCTACGAGCAGTACTTC. Translated: CASSSSVLGSYEQYF. The chain has TRBV6-6 and TRBJ2-7; D uncertain. CDR3 length: 15 amino acids. Between the trimmed V and J ends, which lost 4 bases and 3 bases, there was a span of 16 bases. Per the germline V gene, CDR1 is MNHNY and CDR2 is SVGAGI (reference sequence).

The chain combines TRBV7-3 with TRBJ2-6; tentatively, D is TRBD1 (6 bases). The CDR3 covers 18 residues. The ends were cut back, 1 base at V and 0 bases at J, with 13 bases in the middle. Germline loops: CDR1 SGHTA, CDR2 FQGTGA. As DNA, the CDR3 is TGTGCCAGCAGCTTAAGCGTGGGGACACACTCTGGGGCCAACGTCCTGACTTTC. Residues: CASSLSVGTHSGANVLTF.

This chain uses TRBV25-1 with TRBJ2-2, with D perhaps TRBD2 (7 bases). V shed 5 bases and J shed 6 bases, with 22 bases lying between them. CDR3 length equals 17 residues. The germline V gene encodes CDR1 MGHDK and CDR2 SYGVNS. The CDR3 bases are TGTGCCAGCAGTTTATACAGGGAACGCGGGAGTGCCGGGGAGCTGTTTTTT. Amino acids: CASSLYRERGSAGELFF. Full variable domain (rest looked up from reference TRBV25-1 and TRBJ2-2): EADIYQTPRYLVIGTGKKITLECSQTMGHDKMYWYQQDPGMELHLIHYSYGVNSTEKGDLSSESTVSRIRTEHFPLTLESARPSHTSQYLCASSLYRERGSAGELFFGEGSRLTVL.

V usage is TRBV6-5 and J usage is TRBJ2-3; TRBD2 aligns across 8 bases. V gave up 7 bases and J gave up 4 bases; unmatched junction bases: 10. The CDR3 is 15 amino acids. Germline values: CDR1 MNHEY, CDR2 SVGAGI. This CDR3 reads CASNNQRERADTQYF. In DNA, the CDR3 is TGTGCCAGCAACAACCAGCGGGAGAGGGCAGATACGCAGTATTTT.

This chain connects TRBV29-1 to TRBJ2-7; 9 nucleotides align to TRBD2. Germline lookup yields CDR1 SQVTM and CDR2 ANQGSEA. Unmatched junction bases numbered 4, after V lost 5 bases and J lost 2 bases. This CDR3 has 13 amino acids. The CDR3 DNA is TGCAGCGTTATAGCGGGAGATACCTACGAGCAGTACTTC. Translating gives CSVIAGDTYEQYF.

Only one count was recorded for this clone. This chain joins TRBV9 and TRBJ2-5, with D possibly being TRBD1 (6 bases). Germline assignment: CDR1 SGDLS and CDR2 YYNGEE. This CDR3 spans 14 amino acids. V was shortened by 0 bases and J by 5 bases, with 11 bases between the two germline ends. Here the CDR3 reads CASSVDGGWETQYF. For the CDR3, the DNA is TGTGCCAGCAGCGTAGATGGGGGCTGGGAGACCCAGTACTTC.

In its sample, this clone was seen a few times. This may come from a read error, since a much larger clone is one base off. Other DNA variants within this sample encode the same CDR3. This rearrangement joins TRBV7-8 to TRBJ2-1, with D possibly TRBD2 on 5 matching bases. The CDR3 runs 13 residues. Looked up from germline, CDR1 is SGHVS and CDR2 is FQNEAQ. As DNA, the CDR3 is TGCGCCAGCAGCCAAGAGGGTTCCAATGAGCAGTTCTTC. Translating it yields CASSQEGSNEQFF.

The chain employs TRBV7-9 and TRBJ2-7; 7 positions match TRBD1. CDR1 is SEHNR and CDR2 is FQNEAQ in the germline V gene (reference sequence). This CDR3 contains 13 residues. V shed 7 bases and J 2 bases; nucleotides not matched to a gene: 5. CDR3 nucleotides: TGTGCCAGCACCCCAGGGGGACCCTACGAGCAGTACTTC. Its translation: CASTPGGPYEQYF.

V and J are TRBV19 and TRBJ2-1, with 11 bases lining up with TRBD2. The V gene end was trimmed by 8 bases and the J gene end by 7 bases; junction bases not matched to a gene: 13. Germline V gene sequence: CDR1 LNHDA, CDR2 SQIVND (reference sequence). This CDR3 region has 16 residues. The CDR3 bases are TGTGCCAGTGCCGGGGCCCCGAGACTAGCGGGAAATGAGCAGTTCTTC. Its protein product is CASAGAPRLAGNEQFF.

The sample holds a few counts of this clone. The chain has TRBV6-1 and TRBJ1-5, with unresolved D. CDR1 is MNHNS and CDR2 is SASEGT in the germline V gene. The CDR3 covers 13 residues. Trimming took off 10 bases at V and 7 bases at J, with 17 bases between the two ends. This CDR3 reads CATHNGETQPQHF. The DNA of the CDR3 is TGTGCCACCCACAACGGGGAGACGCAGCCCCAGCATTTT.

This clone was seen a handful of times. This chain uses TRBV6-6 with TRBJ1-5; no clear D. Germline V gene sequence: CDR1 MNHNY, CDR2 SVGAGI (reference sequence). Trimming pared 1 base from V and 7 bases from J, leaving 11 bases between. The CDR3 sequence is 14 residues long. This CDR3 is CASSYYPAQQPQHF. The CDR3 nucleotides read TGTGCCAGCAGTTACTACCCAGCCCAACAGCCCCAGCATTTT.

In its sample, this clone was seen a few times. This chain links TRBV29-1 with TRBJ2-3; D is ambiguous. CDR3 length: 10 residues. Looked up from germline, CDR1 is SQVTM and CDR2 is ANQGSEA. Trimming stripped 8 bases from V and 6 bases from J, with 9 bases between. The CDR3 region is CSMASDTQYF. The CDR3 DNA reads TGCAGCATGGCATCCGATACGCAGTATTTT.

This clone was recorded a few times. This chain joins TRBV27 and TRBJ2-3; 8 nucleotides align to TRBD2. The CDR3 loop spans 15 amino acids. Trimming at V came to 5 bases and at J to 0 bases, leaving 4 bases not matched to a gene. CDR1 MNHEY and CDR2 SMNVEV come from the germline V gene (reference sequence). The CDR3 spells CASSRLAISTDTQYF. The CDR3 bases are TGTGCCAGCAGTCGACTAGCGATCAGCACAGATACGCAGTATTTT.

The table lists this clone with a few counts. V is TRBV7-9 and J is TRBJ2-7; 12 nucleotides line up with TRBD2. The CDR3 extends over 16 amino acids. CDR1 SEHNR and CDR2 FQNEAQ come from the germline V gene (reference sequence). V dropped 4 bases and J dropped 5; count of bases not matched to a gene: 9. The CDR3 DNA reads as TGTGCCAGCAGCTCAAACCTAGCGGGAGGGCCAGACGAGCAGTACTTC. It specifies CASSSNLAGGPDEQYF.

The J gene is TRBJ1-4, the V gene TRBV7-9, with 10 bases aligning to TRBD1. The CDR3 contains 15 residues. The V gene end was trimmed by 5 bases and the J gene end by 6 bases; junction bases not matched to a gene: 6. Germline values: CDR1 SEHNR, CDR2 FQNEAQ (reference sequence). CDR3 amino acids: CASSQTGGADEKLFF. The DNA for the CDR3 is TGTGCCAGCAGCCAGACAGGGGGCGCGGATGAAAAACTGTTTTTT.

Only one count was recorded for this clone. The rearrangement uses TRBV9 and TRBJ2-2, with D hard to call. V lost 0 bases, J lost 4 bases, and 7 bases lay in between. Germline CDR1 and CDR2: SGDLS and YYNGEE. The CDR3 is 14 residues long. CDR3 coding DNA: TGTGCCAGCAGCGTAGAAGGTATCACCGGGGAGCTGTTTTTT. It specifies CASSVEGITGELFF.

The chain links TRBV15 to TRBJ1-2; D ambiguous. The CDR3 sequence is 15 residues long. In germline, CDR1 is LNHNV, CDR2 YYDKDF (reference sequence). V was cut by 0 bases and J by 5 bases, with 13 bases left in between. CDR3 coding DNA: TGTGCCACCAGCAGAGATCACACGACGTCATATGGCTACACCTTC. This gives the protein CATSRDHTTSYGYTF.

This chain joins TRBV2 and TRBJ2-1; 7 bases map to TRBD2. The CDR3 is made up of 16 amino acids. With 7 bases clipped from V and 2 bases from J, the junction kept 11 bases outside the gene matches. Germline V gene sequence: CDR1 SNHLY, CDR2 FYNNEI. The DNA for the CDR3 is TGTGCCAGCACCTTCCGAGGGCTAGCGGCCTACAATGAGCAGTTCTTC. Protein: CASTFRGLAAYNEQFF.

The J gene is TRBJ1-1, the V gene TRBV28; possibly TRBD1 for D (6 bases). Germline values: CDR1 MDHEN, CDR2 SYDVKM. The CDR3 covers 13 residues. Trimming took 10 bases from V and 0 from J, leaving 12 bases between them. CDR3 loop: CATAQGMNTEAFF. The CDR3 DNA is TGTGCCACCGCACAGGGAATGAACACTGAAGCTTTCTTT.

The chain is built from TRBV29-1 and TRBJ1-2; D might be TRBD1 (5 bases). Germline V CDR1 and CDR2: SQVTM, ANQGSEA. V gave up 1 base and J gave up 8 bases, with 11 bases separating them. The CDR3 runs 12 residues. CDR3 region: CSVEVRERGYTF. The CDR3 DNA is TGCAGCGTTGAAGTCAGGGAGAGAGGCTACACCTTC.

V gene TRBV5-1 combines with J gene TRBJ2-7; 8 bases match TRBD1. The V gene's germline CDR1 is SGHRS and CDR2 YFSETQ. V was clipped by 3 bases and J by 4 bases; unmatched bases: 3. There are 13 residues in the CDR3. The chain's CDR3 is CASSYNRGYEQYF. Here the CDR3 DNA reads TGCGCCAGCAGCTATAACAGGGGGTACGAGCAGTACTTC.